This T cell receptor beta chain was found in a study of metastatic and nonmetastatic thyroid tumors (dated by TCRdb to about 2020). Regarding the study in general: Repertoires were compared across peripheral blood and tumor or nodule tissue samples from malignant and benign thyroid patients. The paper's findings and limits, for the study overall: TCR beta diversity was reported as significantly higher in malignant tumors than in benign nodules, in both blood and tumor samples.

Receptor amplification or capture employed PCR. Sequencer: Illumina HiSeq 4000. The TCR beta-chain CDR3 region of each patient was profiled by high-throughput sequencing. Per the source publication's procedure: The researchers built a classifier to tell apart papillary thyroid cancer patients with distant metastasis, based on CDR3 differences among clinicopathological groups. The Shannon index was used to assess repertoire diversity, and the Morisita-Horn index was used to assess tumor-blood repertoire similarity. The public reads were run again by TCRdb, first through fastp at Q25 and then through MiXCR, and only productive beta chains were kept. It is TCRdb's table, rather than the study itself, that gives the V and J calls and clone size. Recorded for this sample are 20,000 or so clones; more than 20% of them occurred a single time. The leading ten clones occupy over 70% of the sample. Ten or more counts support this clone. Its specific antigen is unknown. Qualities for individual bases were not recorded, and no much larger clone is one base off.

V and J lose 5 bases and 0 bases, and a span of 9 bases separates them. The germline V gene (reference sequence) provides CDR1 DFQATT and CDR2 SNEGSKA. The cysteine opens and the phenylalanine closes a CDR3 of 13 amino acids. Only the CDR3 portion is preserved as DNA: 39 bases, with reading frame beginning at the first base. No treatment had been received by any patient before thyroid surgery. The study retrospectively analysed patient clinical samples collected from about 2012 to 2018 using T-cell receptor beta sequencing. Sequences were obtained from blood. This receptor was taken from a male donor with papillary thyroid cancer or a benign thyroid nodule (not recorded which). Some clones in this sample may be carry-over from other donors' samples. This chain joins TRBV20-1 to TRBJ2-3; the D gene is unclear. The DNA is TGCAGTGCTGTCGCCACTAGCACAGATACGCAGTATTTT. Its product reads: CSAVATSTDTQYF.